This is a list of T cell receptor beta chains from one sample in a study of blood T cell repertoires in COVID-19. Sequencing used immunoSEQ multiplex PCR; TCRdb keeps in-frame clones, though not all of them. Among some 310,000 clones, around nine tenths were seen once, and the ten largest hold more than 9%. Input material: PBMCs or T cells enriched from blood (not recorded which). Receptors were obtained from a woman in her twenties or thirties who had recovered from COVID-19. Each CDR3 is given without its conserved first and last residue. Size values are once, few and many counts, or a class for expanded clones, and some rows have none.

v_call	j_call	clone_size	cdr3_aa
TRBV14	TRBJ1-1	once	ASSLAVHRVGDTEAF
TRBV11-2	TRBJ2-7	NA	ASSPLLTYEQY
TRBV7-9	TRBJ1-2	NA	ASSLPRDYHNYGYT
TRBV9	TRBJ2-2	NA	ASSPSGNTGELF
TRBV10-3	TRBJ2-7	NA	AISEPTYEQY
TRBV3-1/TRBV3-2	TRBJ2-3	NA	ASSQDSAGGDTQY
TRBV6-4	TRBJ2-1	NA	ASSDSTVSEQF
TRBV6-6	TRBJ2-7	once	ASSPTSGSGPYEQY
TRBV5-1	TRBJ1-6	few	ASSLVSGRDGSPLH
TRBV5-1	TRBJ2-2	NA	ASSWDRARTGELF
TRBV18	TRBJ2-7	NA	ASSPPGTVLYEQY
TRBV30	TRBJ1-1	NA	AGKPWRGIYTEAF
TRBV3-1/TRBV3-2	TRBJ1-4	NA	ASSQEDSGKLF
TRBV5-1	TRBJ1-2	NA	ASKTSEDRAYGYT
TRBV11-2	TRBJ2-2	once	ASSRRWTSGRAGTGELF
TRBV19	TRBJ1-4	NA	ASSPPGQNNEKLF
TRBV9	TRBJ1-2	NA	ASSRQGSGISGYT
TRBV28	TRBJ1-1	NA	ASSLLPGQGNTEAF
TRBV2	TRBJ1-4	NA	ACRDTEAANEKLF
TRBV5-5	TRBJ2-2	NA	ASSLYHGRETGELF
TRBV4-1	TRBJ1-4	NA	ASSQDGAGGEKLF
TRBV5-8	TRBJ2-1	NA	ASSPLYNEQF
TRBV4-3	TRBJ2-1	NA	ASSQDSSPRYNEQF
TRBV4-3	TRBJ2-7	NA	ASSLNRGTQEQY
TRBV7-6	TRBJ2-2	NA	ASNPRGGAGELF
TRBV30	TRBJ1-1	NA	AWRKQGFTEAF
TRBV6-5	TRBJ2-7	NA	ASTLLASGSYEQY
TRBV15	TRBJ2-1	NA	ATSRTPSYNEQF
TRBV2	TRBJ1-2	NA	ARLDSYGYT
TRBV12-3/TRBV12-4	TRBJ2-7	NA	ASSFRGAYEQY
TRBV11-2	TRBJ2-3	NA	ASSLTGSGSTDTQY
TRBV5-1	TRBJ2-7	NA	ASSRAGQGTYEQY
TRBV20-1	TRBJ2-1	NA	SARDVWQF
TRBV29-1	TRBJ2-5	NA	SVEEGTTSGSQETQY
TRBV12-3/TRBV12-4	TRBJ1-1	NA	ASRSAWEAEAF
TRBV4-3	TRBJ1-2	once	ASSQAAGLYYGYT
TRBV10-2	TRBJ2-1	NA	ASSGPQLAGGLGGYNEQF
TRBV5-1	TRBJ2-4	NA	ASSPAADLGNIQY
TRBV2	TRBJ1-4	NA	ASRVTGTNEKLF
TRBV4-2	TRBJ1-6	once	ASSQEDREASPLH
TRBV11-2	TRBJ2-7	NA	ASSLIFGPDYEQY
TRBV19	TRBJ2-6	NA	ASSIRERSGANVLT
TRBV12-3/TRBV12-4	TRBJ2-1	once	ASSLERLWQF